This entry features one T cell receptor (beta chain) sequence. The antigen remains unidentified. Healthy bone marrow donors supplied every sample. These data come from a study of cytomegalovirus exposure and HLA in healthy donors. About the research overall: A prior study identified some 100 million unique TCR beta sequences from some 180 million T cells. Study-level results: Productive status was seen about 90% or about 30% of the time for most TCR beta V segments in an earlier analysis. The classifier reportedly diagnosed cytomegalovirus status with high sensitivity and specificity.

The PCR ran on 60 Vbeta and 13 Jbeta primers. Assay: immunoSEQ multiplex PCR; the TCRdb copy retains only in-frame clones and omits some. The data contain approximately 89,000 clones, roughly 60% of them singletons. Sequencing was done on a sample of PBMCs. The sequence came from a woman aged 25 to 45 in good health and CMV-seropositive.

This CDR3 reads CASSDIGTGGTEAFF. The DNA of the CDR3 is TGTGCCAGCAGTGATATCGGGACAGGGGGCACTGAAGCTTTCTTT. J is TRBJ1-1 and V is TRBV2; 11 bases match TRBD1. The trim removed 3 bases at V and 4 bases at J, leaving 4 bases unmatched. The germline CDR1 and CDR2 sequences are SNHLY and FYNNEI. This CDR3 contains 15 residues.